Each of the 27 T cell receptor beta chains below was sequenced from the same sample in a study of graft-versus-host responses after intestinal transplantation. Their target antigens are unknown. Profiled with immunoSEQ multiplex PCR; TCRdb holds only in-frame clones, not every one. This sample has 99,000 or so clones; 87% occur once, and the top ten carry 0.7% to 0.9%. Sequenced here: unstimulated CD4+ T cells sorted from spleen or lymph node cells, sampled before intestinal transplant. All receptors derive from a human donor who received an intestinal transplant.

This sequence joins TRBV11-2 and TRBJ2-7; 8 bases match TRBD1. With 4 bases clipped from V and 3 bases from J, the junction kept 5 bases outside the gene matches. The CDR3 is made up of 14 amino acids. Germline V gene data show CDR1 as SGHAT and CDR2 as FQNNGV. CDR3 nucleotide sequence: TGTGCCAGCAGCTCACAGGGGGGACACTACGAGCAGTACTTC. It specifies CASSSQGGHYEQYF.

The count of this clone is one. The sample contains more than one DNA sequence encoding this CDR3. J is TRBJ2-5 and V is TRBV5-1; D is ambiguous. The length of the CDR3 is 12 residues. Germline loops: CDR1 SGHRS, CDR2 YFSETQ. V was shortened by 0 bases and J by 2 bases, with 2 bases between the two germline ends. The CDR3 is CASSLDQETQYF. In DNA form, the CDR3 reads TGCGCCAGCAGCTTGGATCAAGAGACCCAGTACTTC.

The chain has TRBV18 and TRBJ2-3; 8 bases agree with TRBD2. The germline CDR1 and CDR2 sequences are KGHSH and LQKENI. This CDR3 contains 16 residues. V was clipped by 3 bases and J by 2 bases; unmatched bases: 7. The CDR3 spells CASSPLTSGHTDTQYF. In nucleotides, the CDR3 is TGTGCCAGCTCACCCCTTACTAGCGGTCACACAGATACGCAGTATTTT.

V usage is TRBV7-9 and J usage is TRBJ2-1; D is uncertain. The CDR3 totals 14 residues. CDR1 and CDR2 (germline): SEHNR, FQNEAQ (reference sequence). V shed 1 base and J shed 3 bases, with 7 bases lying between them. CDR3 sequence: CASSLVSDYNEQFF. Here the CDR3 DNA reads TGTGCCAGCAGCTTAGTTTCCGACTACAATGAGCAGTTCTTC.

The sample holds a few counts of this clone. The rearrangement links TRBV6-1 to TRBJ1-5; no firm D call. The V end was cut by 8 bases, the J end by 2 bases, with 10 bases between. Germline CDR1 and CDR2: MNHNS and SASEGT. This CDR3 spans 13 amino acids. The CDR3 DNA reads TGTGCCAGCCTAATGGCAGGCAATCAGCCCCAGCATTTT. It encodes CASLMAGNQPQHF.

V gene TRBV11-1 combines with J gene TRBJ2-3, with D possibly matching TRBD2 (5 bases). The CDR3 runs to 12 residues. Germline CDR1 is SGHAT and CDR2 is FQDESV (reference sequence). Deletions cut 8 bases from V and 4 bases from J, with 10 bases between. CDR3 sequence reads: CASSRGPDTQYF. The DNA of the CDR3 is TGTGCCAGCTCCCGGGGTCCAGATACGCAGTATTTT. Supplemented by reference TRBV11-1 and TRBJ2-3, the full variable domain reads EAEVAQSPRYKITEKSQAVAFWCDPISGHATLYWYRQILGQGPELLVQFQDESVVDDSQLPKDRFSAERLKGVDSTLKIQPAELGDSAMYLCASSRGPDTQYFGPGTRLTVL.

The J gene is TRBJ2-5, the V gene TRBV7-9; a possible D gene is TRBD1 (7 bases). The V and J ends lost 0 bases and 5 bases respectively, with 13 bases between them. This CDR3 comprises 15 residues. Germline V gives CDR1 SEHNR, CDR2 FQNEAQ (reference sequence). The CDR3 loop is CASSLAQGGRETQYF. DNA for the CDR3: TGTGCCAGCAGCTTAGCGCAGGGGGGTCGGGAGACCCAGTACTTC.

V is TRBV10-2 and J is TRBJ2-5, with D possibly TRBD2 on 6 matching bases. CDR1 WSHSY and CDR2 SAAADI come from the germline V gene. The CDR3 length is 14 residues. Trimming took off 6 bases at V and 0 bases at J, with 11 bases between the two ends. The CDR3 here is CASSGLRNQETQYF. DNA for the CDR3: TGCGCCAGCAGCGGACTACGAAACCAAGAGACCCAGTACTTC.

This clone showed up just once. V and J are TRBV6-1 and TRBJ2-1, with 7 bases aligning to TRBD2. Germline loops: CDR1 MNHNS, CDR2 SASEGT. The CDR3 consists of 11 residues. The V and J ends lost 7 bases and 10 bases, in that order; junction bases with no gene match: 4. Written as DNA, the CDR3 is TGTGCCAGCACCCTGGGGGGGGAGCAGTTCTTC. The encoded protein is CASTLGGEQFF.

This chain joins TRBV5-1 and TRBJ2-7; tentatively, D is TRBD1 or TRBD2 (5 bases each). Trimming cost V 2 bases and J 7 bases, with 13 bases left between them. The V gene's germline CDR1 is SGHRS and CDR2 YFSETQ. CDR3 length equals 13 residues. The CDR3 is CASSLPRDHEQYF. CDR3 in DNA: TGCGCCAGCAGCTTACCCAGGGACCATGAGCAGTACTTC.

The chain joins TRBV2 to TRBJ1-5, with TRBD1 as a possible D gene (6 bases). V shed 0 bases and J shed 3 bases, with 12 bases lying between them. This CDR3 contains 16 residues. CDR1 is SNHLY, CDR2 FYNNEI, per germline. In DNA form, the CDR3 reads TGTGCCAGCAGTGAAGCGCCCGGACAGCTCAATCAGCCCCAGCATTTT. Protein: CASSEAPGQLNQPQHF.

The chain is built from TRBV11-3 and TRBJ2-3; either TRBD1 or TRBD2 may supply D (6 bases each). V was pared by 5 bases and J by 5 bases, with 17 bases between. The CDR3 totals 15 residues. In germline, CDR1 is SGHNT, CDR2 YENEEA. The CDR3 is CASSLTGNGRDTQYF. As DNA, the CDR3 is TGTGCCAGCAGCCTAACAGGGAACGGGAGAGATACGCAGTATTTT.

This clone was counted a single time. The gene calls are TRBV9 and TRBJ2-7; the D gene could be TRBD1 or TRBD2 (5 bases each). Trimming removed 1 base at V and 3 bases at J, with 8 bases between. Germline loops: CDR1 SGDLS, CDR2 YYNGEE. This CDR3 has 13 amino acids. The CDR3, as DNA: TGTGCCAGCAGCGTATGGGACGGCTACGAGCAGTACTTC. Translating it yields CASSVWDGYEQYF.

The chain uses TRBV4-2 and TRBJ2-7; 9 positions match TRBD2. The CDR3 spans 16 residues. Germline CDR1 and CDR2: LGHNA and YNFKEQ. Trimming took 4 bases from V and 7 from J; bases not matched to a gene: 14. This CDR3 reads CASSRYYPSGVGEQYF. CDR3 bases: TGTGCCAGCAGCCGCTACTACCCTAGCGGGGTGGGGGAGCAGTACTTC.

This clone was recorded only once. J is TRBJ1-2 and V is TRBV11-2; 7 bases match TRBD1. The CDR3 is 15 amino acids. V shed 1 base and J 5 bases; nucleotides not matched to a gene: 7. The germline CDR1 and CDR2 sequences are SGHAT and FQNNGV. CDR3 in DNA: TGTGCCAGCAGCTTAGGGACAGGCCAGGGGTATGGCTACACCTTC. Encoded protein: CASSLGTGQGYGYTF. Drawing the rest from reference TRBV11-2 and TRBJ1-2, the complete variable domain is EAGVAQSPRYKIIEKRQSVAFWCNPISGHATLYWYQQILGQGPKLLIQFQNNGVVDDSQLPKDRFSAERLKGVDSTLKIQPAKLEDSAVYLCASSLGTGQGYGYTFGSGTRLTVV.

The rearrangement links TRBV7-9 to TRBJ1-4; perhaps TRBD1 as D (5 bases). CDR3 length equals 15 residues. The V and J ends lost 5 bases and 5 bases respectively, with 15 bases between them. CDR1 SEHNR and CDR2 FQNEAQ come from the germline V gene (reference sequence). The CDR3 coding sequence is TGTGCCAGCAGCACCTTGGCCAGGGCGAATGAAAAACTGTTTTTT. It encodes CASSTLARANEKLFF.

The chain employs TRBV10-1 and TRBJ1-1; possibly TRBD1 for D (6 bases). Germline loops: CDR1 WNHNN, CDR2 SYGVQD (reference sequence). Trimming took 3 bases from V and 2 from J, leaving 16 bases between them. This CDR3 spans 16 amino acids. The CDR3 loop reads CASSDGGLGANTEAFF. In nucleotides, the CDR3 is TGCGCCAGCAGTGATGGGGGGTTGGGGGCAAACACTGAAGCTTTCTTT.

The chain couples TRBV19 to TRBJ2-7; D remains unclear. The CDR3 is made up of 17 amino acids. Germline CDR1 and CDR2: LNHDA and SQIVND (reference sequence). Trimming pared 1 base from V and 0 bases from J, leaving 16 bases between. DNA of the CDR3: TGTGCCAGTAGTATAGGTTTCGGCCGGCCCCTCTCCTACGAGCAGTACTTC. Translated, it gives CASSIGFGRPLSYEQYF.

Of note for this clone: The identical CDR3 is also encoded by other nucleotide sequences in the sample. The gene calls are TRBV5-1 and TRBJ2-7, with 10 positions matching TRBD2. V dropped 0 bases and J dropped 6; count of bases not matched to a gene: 6. Germline CDR1 and CDR2: SGHRS and YFSETQ. The CDR3 is 15 residues long. CDR3 protein: CASSLGSGGAFEQYF. For the CDR3, the DNA is TGCGCCAGCAGCTTGGGGAGCGGGGGGGCTTTCGAGCAGTACTTC.

V usage is TRBV2 and J usage is TRBJ1-6; 11 positions match TRBD1. Unmatched junction bases numbered 9, after V lost 0 bases and J lost 2 bases. CDR1 is SNHLY and CDR2 is FYNNEI in the germline V gene. The CDR3 runs to 20 residues. Here the CDR3 DNA reads TGTGCCAGCAGTGAAGCCGGAATGGACAGGGGGCTGGCCTATAATTCACCCCTCCACTTT. Protein sequence: CASSEAGMDRGLAYNSPLHF.

The rearrangement uses TRBV2 and TRBJ1-1, with no clear D. V was pared by 1 base and J by 4 bases, with 13 bases between. CDR3 length: 15 residues. CDR1 is SNHLY, CDR2 FYNNEI, per germline. As DNA, the CDR3 is TGTGCCAGCAGTGAAGATTGGGAAGGAGCCACTGAAGCTTTCTTT. This gives the protein CASSEDWEGATEAFF.

The rearrangement uses TRBV6-1 and TRBJ1-5, with a possible D match to TRBD1 (5 bases). Germline values: CDR1 MNHNS, CDR2 SASEGT. The CDR3 loop spans 17 amino acids. V lost 2 bases and J lost 1, with 15 bases in between. In DNA, the CDR3 is TGTGCCAGCAGTGAACTCCAGGGACCGATAAGCAATCAGCCCCAGCATTTT. Its protein product is CASSELQGPISNQPQHF.

This rearrangement joins TRBV5-4 to TRBJ2-5; the D call may be TRBD1 or TRBD2 (5 bases each). Judging by the DNA end, TRBJ2-7 fits better; the J call may be wrong. Germline V lookup: CDR1 SGHNT, CDR2 YYREEE (reference sequence). The CDR3 is 14 residues long. CDR3 sequence: CASSHRRNDYEQYF. CDR3 nucleotide sequence: TGTGCCAGCAGCCACAGGAGGAATGACTACGAGCAGTACTTC.

This rearrangement joins TRBV6-1 to TRBJ2-1, with 10 bases identical to TRBD1. This CDR3 is 15 amino acids long. J lost 7 bases, V lost 8 bases, and 11 bases had no gene match. Germline loops: CDR1 MNHNS, CDR2 SASEGT. Here the CDR3 reads CASREPGQGLNEQFF. The DNA for the CDR3 is TGTGCCAGCCGGGAACCGGGACAGGGGTTAAATGAGCAGTTCTTC.

The chain recombines TRBV11-1 with TRBJ2-3; 8 nucleotides line up with TRBD1. This CDR3 has 13 residues. Germline values: CDR1 SGHAT, CDR2 FQDESV (reference sequence). With V trimmed by 5 bases and J by 6 bases, 4 bases remained unmatched. The DNA for the CDR3 is TGTGCCAGCAGCCCGGACAGGGAGGATACGCAGTATTTT. Translated, it gives CASSPDREDTQYF.

Worth noting for this clone: Other DNA sequences within the sample encode an identical CDR3. This chain connects TRBV6-5 to TRBJ1-5, with no clear D. V shed 5 bases and J shed 3 bases, with 8 bases lying between them. Germline values: CDR1 MNHEY, CDR2 SVGAGI. The CDR3 extends over 13 amino acids. This CDR3 reads CASSRQVNQPQHF. The CDR3, as DNA: TGTGCCAGCAGTCGGCAGGTCAATCAGCCCCAGCATTTT.

The chain employs TRBV4-3 and TRBJ2-3; D gene unclear. Germline V gene sequence: CDR1 LGHNA, CDR2 YSLEER. The ends were cut back, 1 base at V and 0 bases at J, with 5 bases in the middle. The length of the CDR3 is 14 residues. CDR3 nucleotides: TGCGCCAGCAGCCAAGTCGCTAGCACAGATACGCAGTATTTT. Its translation is CASSQVASTDTQYF.